This is a list of T cell receptor beta chains from one sample in a study of T cell repertoires in cytomegalovirus infection. What these receptors recognize is not known. A single record per CDR3 protein comes from TCRdb applying MiXCR to the reads. The top ten hold roughly 14% of the sample, which has about 770,000 distinct CDR3 sequences, under 35% seen once. The input for sequencing was cultured CD8+ T cells from PBMCs, taken from culture after CMV antigen stimulation. These receptors all come from a human donor in good health (CMV status not recorded). Some clones in this sample may be carry-over from other donors' samples. Each CDR3 is given with its conserved first and last residue. The D gene is left open where the match is weak. Size values are once, few and many counts, or a class for expanded clones, and some rows have none.

D | size | J | V | CDR3 | DNA
. | . | TRBJ2-7 | TRBV6-2/TRBV6-3 | CASSYPPAGLSYEQYF | TGTGCCAGCAGTTACCCTCCGGCAGGGTTATCCTACGAGCAGTACTTC
TRBD1 | once | TRBJ1-2 | TRBV9 | CASSEGDRGYGYTF | TGTGCCAGCAGCGAGGGGGACAGGGGCTATGGCTACACCTTC
. | . | TRBJ1-1 | TRBV2 | CASIMGPYSHTEAFF | TGTGCCAGCATAATGGGACCGTATTCACACACTGAAGCTTTCTTT
. | . | TRBJ2-2 | TRBV7-3 | CASSPWGAQIGELFF | TGTGCCAGCAGCCCTTGGGGGGCTCAAATCGGGGAGCTGTTTTTT
. | few | TRBJ1-2 | TRBV6-2/TRBV6-3 | CASSWGPDGYTF | TGTGCCAGCAGTTGGGGACCCGATGGCTACACCTTC
. | few | TRBJ1-5 | TRBV6-2/TRBV6-3 | CASSWVGPDTPQHF | TGTGCCAGCAGTTGGGTGGGCCCTGATACGCCCCAGCATTTT
TRBD1 | . | TRBJ2-4 | TRBV7-2 | CASNLGTGIQYF | TGTGCCAGCAACTTAGGGACAGGCATTCAGTACTTC
. | . | TRBJ1-2 | TRBV6-4 | CASSGRPGANYGYTF | TGTGCCAGCAGTGGGCGACCAGGGGCTAACTATGGCTACACCTTC
. | few | TRBJ2-7 | TRBV7-6 | CASSFGEGVEQYF | TGTGCCAGCAGCTTTGGGGAAGGGGTCGAGCAGTACTTC
TRBD1 | . | TRBJ2-3 | TRBV19 | CASANSLEGQGFTGSTDTQYF | TGTGCCAGCGCGAATAGTTTGGAGGGACAGGGTTTTACCGGGAGCACAGATACGCAGTATTTT
. | . | TRBJ2-2 | TRBV13 | CASSPDPDTGELFF | TGTGCCAGCAGCCCCGACCCGGACACCGGGGAGCTGTTTTTT
. | . | TRBJ2-5 | TRBV20-1 | CSARDIRLARETQYF | TGCAGTGCTAGAGATATCCGGCTAGCCCGGGAGACCCAGTACTTC
. | . | TRBJ2-7 | TRBV7-9 | CASTLPGAYEQYF | TGTGCCAGCACCCTCCCAGGGGCCTACGAGCAGTACTTC
. | . | TRBJ2-5 | TRBV6-1 | CASGTALVQETQYF | TGTGCCAGTGGGACTGCTCTCGTCCAAGAGACCCAGTACTTC
. | few | TRBJ2-2 | TRBV20-1 | CSARDRVEGLTGELFF | TGCAGTGCTAGAGATCGGGTCGAGGGGTTGACCGGGGAGCTGTTTTTT
. | . | TRBJ1-5 | TRBV28 | CASKVEGFYQPQHF | TGTGCCAGCAAAGTTGAGGGGTTTTATCAGCCCCAGCATTTT
. | . | TRBJ1-5 | TRBV20-1 | CSATVGGRQPQHF | TGCAGTGCCACAGTGGGGGGTAGACAGCCCCAGCATTTT
TRBD1 | many | TRBJ2-1 | TRBV6-4 | CASSDSTGGYNEQFF | TGTGCCAGCAGTGACTCGACAGGGGGCTACAATGAGCAGTTCTTC
. | . | TRBJ2-7 | TRBV5-5 | CASSLYLAETYEQYF | TGTGCCAGCAGCCTTTACCTCGCGGAAACCTACGAGCAGTACTTC
. | once | TRBJ1-4 | TRBV5-6 | CASSWGRRLRGGEKLFF | TGTGCCAGCAGCTGGGGACGGCGGCTCCGGGGGGGGGAAAAACTGTTTTTT
. | . | TRBJ1-1 | TRBV27 | CASSLMVNTEAFF | TGTGCCAGCAGTTTAATGGTTAACACTGAAGCTTTCTTT
. | . | TRBJ2-3 | TRBV5-4 | CASSLEGEADTQYF | TGTGCCAGCAGCTTAGAGGGGGAGGCAGATACGCAGTATTTT
TRBD2 | . | TRBJ2-2 | TRBV7-9 | CASTEAGGIIGELFF | TGTGCCAGCACTGAAGCGGGGGGGATTATCGGGGAGCTGTTTTTT
TRBD1 | . | TRBJ1-1 | TRBV27 | CASRTRMGQGTSEAFF | TGTGCCAGCAGGACTCGTATGGGACAGGGGACGAGTGAAGCTTTCTTT
. | few | TRBJ1-6 | TRBV27 | CASSFMGSYNSPLHF | TGTGCCAGCAGTTTTATGGGCTCCTATAATTCACCCCTCCACTTT
TRBD2 | . | TRBJ2-3 | TRBV6-2/TRBV6-3 | CASSYSRRGEDTQYF | TGTGCCAGCAGTTACTCGAGGCGGGGGGAAGATACGCAGTATTTT
TRBD2 | . | TRBJ2-7 | TRBV11-2 | CASSLNLLAGDEQYF | TGTGCCAGCAGCTTAAACTTACTAGCGGGGGACGAGCAGTACTTC
. | many | TRBJ1-2 | TRBV7-8 | CASTPERGNYGYTF | TGTGCCAGCACCCCTGAGAGGGGCAACTATGGCTACACCTTC
. | few | TRBJ2-7 | TRBV7-9 | CASSTRVDPYEQYF | TGTGCCAGCAGCACCAGGGTAGACCCCTACGAGCAGTACTTC
. | many | TRBJ2-4 | TRBV7-2 | CASSFGGEYIQYF | TGTGCCAGCAGCTTTGGGGGCGAGTACATTCAGTACTTC
TRBD2 | . | TRBJ2-3 | TRBV7-9 | CASRPGLAGGPEVTDTQYF | TGTGCCAGCAGGCCGGGACTAGCGGGGGGGCCGGAGGTAACAGATACGCAGTATTTT
. | . | TRBJ2-5 | TRBV6-5 | CASRSHPKETQYF | TGTGCCAGCAGGTCCCACCCTAAAGAGACCCAGTACTTC
. | . | TRBJ1-2 | TRBV12-3/TRBV12-4 | CASSLSPSWSYTF | TGTGCCAGCAGTTTGAGCCCCTCGTGGAGCTACACCTTC
TRBD1 | few | TRBJ1-2 | TRBV7-9 | CASSFQAGQGAVYGYTF | TGTGCCAGCAGCTTCCAAGCTGGACAGGGGGCCGTCTATGGCTACACCTTC
. | . | TRBJ2-1 | TRBV7-6 | CARSLNNLLSPYNEQFF | TGTGCCAGGAGCTTAAACAACCTCTTGTCCCCCTACAATGAGCAGTTCTTC
. | many | TRBJ1-2 | TRBV7-2 | CASSLQRQINYGYTF | TGTGCCAGCAGCTTACAGAGGCAGATTAACTATGGCTACACCTTC
. | . | TRBJ1-2 | TRBV27 | CASSGGIDGYTF | TGTGCCAGCAGCGGGGGGATCGATGGCTACACCTTC
. | few | TRBJ2-5 | TRBV7-9 | CASSLNRDNQETQYF | TGTGCCAGCAGCCTCAATCGGGACAACCAAGAGACCCAGTACTTC
. | . | TRBJ2-5 | TRBV6-1 | CASSEWEGTGEETQYF | TGTGCCAGCAGTGAATGGGAGGGAACAGGGGAAGAGACCCAGTACTTC
. | . | TRBJ2-1 | TRBV20-1 | CSARDPLTPISYNEQFF | TGCAGTGCTAGAGATCCCCTAACCCCGATCTCCTACAATGAGCAGTTCTTC
. | few | TRBJ2-5 | TRBV11-2 | CASSLGGLVATQYF | TGTGCCAGCAGCCTGGGGGGCCTGGTGGCGACCCAGTACTTC